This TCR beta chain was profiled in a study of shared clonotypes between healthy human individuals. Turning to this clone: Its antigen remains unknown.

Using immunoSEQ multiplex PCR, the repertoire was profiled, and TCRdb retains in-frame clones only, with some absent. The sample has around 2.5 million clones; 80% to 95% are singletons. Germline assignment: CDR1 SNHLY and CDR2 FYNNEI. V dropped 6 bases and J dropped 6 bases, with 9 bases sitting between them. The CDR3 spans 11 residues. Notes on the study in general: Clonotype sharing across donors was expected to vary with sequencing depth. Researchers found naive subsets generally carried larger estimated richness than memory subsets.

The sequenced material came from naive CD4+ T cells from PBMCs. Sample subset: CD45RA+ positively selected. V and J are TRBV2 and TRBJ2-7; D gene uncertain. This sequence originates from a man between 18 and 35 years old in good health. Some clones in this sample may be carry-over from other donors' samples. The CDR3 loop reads CASRMGSEQYF. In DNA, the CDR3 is TGTGCCAGCAGGATGGGGTCCGAGCAGTACTTC.